This entry is about one T cell receptor beta chain. Antigen specificity is unknown. This specimen belongs to a study of cytomegalovirus exposure and HLA in healthy donors. Findings and caveats of the study: It emerged from a later analysis that several of the most significant clusters appeared to be linked to common viral pathogens. In an earlier analysis, most TCR beta V segments were productive about 90% or about 30% of the time.

The PCR used 60 Vbeta and 13 Jbeta primers. TCRdb's table, derived via immunoSEQ multiplex PCR, lists solely in-frame clones and lacks some. The sample lists over 200,000 clones, about 70% occurring once. The TCR sequence derives from a man in his forties or fifties in good health and CMV-seropositive. Sequencing input: PBMCs.

The CDR3 reads CATVTLPWYEQYF. CDR3 DNA sequence: TGTGCCACGGTAACGCTCCCTTGGTACGAGCAGTACTTC. The chain uses TRBV2 and TRBJ2-7; D unresolved. The CDR3 is 13 residues long. CDR1 and CDR2 (germline): SNHLY, FYNNEI. Trimming stripped 10 bases from V and 4 bases from J, with 17 bases between.